Listed below are T cell receptor beta chains from one sample, sequenced in a study of blood T cell repertoires in COVID-19. TCRdb's copy holds only in-frame clones and misses some; the assay was immunoSEQ multiplex PCR. This table holds about 190,000 clones, approximately 84% found once. The sample consisted of peripheral blood. The receptor source for this set is a woman aged 65 to 85 with active or convalescent COVID-19. Each CDR3 is given with its conserved first and last residue. D genes are given only for firm matches. Where a row states a size, it is once, few, many or the class of an expanded clone; other rows omit it.

j_gene: TRBJ2-7; v_gene: TRBV5-1; abundance: .; d_gene: TRBD1; CDR3aa: CASSSPGQGVHEQYF; CDR3nt: TGCGCCAGCAGCTCCCCGGGACAGGGCGTCCACGAGCAGTACTTC
j_gene: TRBJ2-5; v_gene: TRBV7-9; abundance: many; d_gene: .; CDR3aa: CASSLDDNEETQYF; CDR3nt: TGTGCCAGCAGCTTAGACGACAACGAAGAGACCCAGTACTTC
j_gene: TRBJ1-1; v_gene: TRBV25-1; abundance: few; d_gene: TRBD1; CDR3aa: CASTRQGNTEAFF; CDR3nt: TGTGCCAGCACCCGACAGGGGAACACTGAAGCTTTCTTT
j_gene: TRBJ2-6; v_gene: TRBV27; abundance: .; d_gene: .; CDR3aa: CASSPRVSGANVLTF; CDR3nt: TGTGCCAGCAGTCCCCGGGTATCCGGGGCCAACGTCCTGACTTTC
j_gene: TRBJ2-1; v_gene: TRBV7-2; abundance: .; d_gene: TRBD2; CDR3aa: CASSLSAGGPREQFF; CDR3nt: TGTGCCAGCAGCTTAAGTGCGGGAGGGCCGCGGGAGCAGTTCTTC
j_gene: TRBJ2-5; v_gene: TRBV11-2; abundance: .; d_gene: TRBD1; CDR3aa: CASSLGAGGEETQYF; CDR3nt: TGTGCCAGCAGCTTAGGGGCAGGGGGCGAAGAGACCCAGTACTTC
j_gene: TRBJ1-6; v_gene: TRBV5-3; abundance: few; d_gene: .; CDR3aa: CARSTDRLNNSPLHF; CDR3nt: TGTGCCAGAAGTACTGACAGGCTTAATAATTCACCCCTCCACTTT
j_gene: TRBJ1-3; v_gene: TRBV9; abundance: .; d_gene: .; CDR3aa: CASSPQILSGNTIYF; CDR3nt: TGTGCCAGCAGCCCCCAGATCCTCTCTGGAAACACCATATATTTT
j_gene: TRBJ2-1; v_gene: TRBV27; abundance: .; d_gene: TRBD2; CDR3aa: CASSSGTSGRNEQFF; CDR3nt: TGTGCCAGCAGTTCCGGGACTAGCGGGAGAAATGAGCAGTTCTTC
j_gene: TRBJ2-2; v_gene: TRBV6-4; abundance: .; d_gene: TRBD2; CDR3aa: CATRETSTNTGELFF; CDR3nt: TGTGCCACCAGGGAGACTAGCACGAACACCGGGGAGCTGTTTTTT
j_gene: TRBJ2-1; v_gene: TRBV11-1; abundance: .; d_gene: TRBD1; CDR3aa: CASRTDRGLGNEQFF; CDR3nt: TGTGCCAGCAGGACGGACAGGGGTTTGGGCAATGAGCAGTTCTTC
j_gene: TRBJ1-1; v_gene: TRBV19; abundance: .; d_gene: TRBD1; CDR3aa: CASSSRQGANTEAFF; CDR3nt: TGTGCCAGTAGTAGTAGACAGGGGGCGAACACTGAAGCTTTCTTT
j_gene: TRBJ2-3; v_gene: TRBV7-9; abundance: .; d_gene: TRBD1; CDR3aa: CASSSQGPSTDTQYF; CDR3nt: TGTGCCAGCAGCTCACAGGGGCCGAGCACAGATACGCAGTATTTT
j_gene: TRBJ2-3; v_gene: TRBV11-2; abundance: .; d_gene: TRBD2; CDR3aa: CASSPGSGLALDTQYF; CDR3nt: TGTGCCAGCAGCCCCGGCTCGGGACTAGCTTTAGATACGCAGTATTTT
j_gene: TRBJ1-4; v_gene: TRBV5-5; abundance: .; d_gene: .; CDR3aa: CASSLGVATNEKLFF; CDR3nt: TGTGCCAGCAGCTTGGGAGTGGCAACTAATGAAAAACTGTTTTTT
j_gene: TRBJ1-6; v_gene: TRBV6-4; abundance: .; d_gene: TRBD1; CDR3aa: CASTDRAGFNSPLHF; CDR3nt: TGTGCCAGCACCGACAGGGCAGGGTTCAATTCACCCCTCCACTTT
j_gene: TRBJ2-2; v_gene: TRBV2; abundance: .; d_gene: TRBD2; CDR3aa: CASSRLAGADGELFF; CDR3nt: TGTGCCAGCAGCAGACTAGCGGGAGCGGACGGGGAGCTGTTTTTT
j_gene: TRBJ1-1; v_gene: TRBV10-3; abundance: .; d_gene: .; CDR3aa: CAISDIGGGVNTEAFF; CDR3nt: TGTGCCATCAGTGATATTGGGGGGGGAGTGAACACTGAAGCTTTCTTT
j_gene: TRBJ2-7; v_gene: TRBV6-5; abundance: .; d_gene: TRBD1; CDR3aa: CASSYQGQGVYEQYF; CDR3nt: TGTGCCAGCAGTTACCAGGGACAGGGAGTCTACGAGCAGTACTTC
j_gene: TRBJ2-7; v_gene: TRBV2; abundance: .; d_gene: TRBD1; CDR3aa: CASSTGQGREQYF; CDR3nt: TGTGCCAGCAGTACTGGACAGGGCCGGGAGCAGTACTTC
j_gene: TRBJ2-7; v_gene: TRBV3-1/TRBV3-2; abundance: .; d_gene: TRBD1; CDR3aa: CASSRDRGTLGEQYF; CDR3nt: TGTGCCAGCAGCCGCGACAGGGGCACTTTGGGAGAGCAGTACTTC
j_gene: TRBJ1-1; v_gene: TRBV9; abundance: .; d_gene: .; CDR3aa: CASSVVSGTLNTEAFF; CDR3nt: TGTGCCAGCAGCGTAGTTTCCGGGACACTGAACACTGAAGCTTTCTTT
j_gene: TRBJ1-6; v_gene: TRBV28; abundance: .; d_gene: .; CDR3aa: CASSLSRVGVSYNSPLHF; CDR3nt: TGTGCCAGCAGTTTAAGCAGGGTAGGGGTCTCCTATAATTCACCCCTCCACTTT
j_gene: TRBJ2-1; v_gene: TRBV7-3; abundance: .; d_gene: TRBD2; CDR3aa: CASRLSGTSSYNEQFF; CDR3nt: TGTGCCAGCAGATTAAGCGGGACTAGCTCCTACAATGAGCAGTTCTTC
j_gene: TRBJ1-4; v_gene: TRBV3-1/TRBV3-2; abundance: .; d_gene: TRBD1; CDR3aa: CASSQGSGTGVTNEKLFF; CDR3nt: TGTGCCAGCAGCCAAGGAAGTGGGACAGGCGTAACTAATGAAAAACTGTTTTTT
j_gene: TRBJ1-5; v_gene: TRBV6-6; abundance: .; d_gene: .; CDR3aa: CASKQGLRSNQPQHF; CDR3nt: TGTGCCAGCAAGCAGGGACTTCGGAGCAATCAGCCCCAGCATTTT
j_gene: TRBJ1-1; v_gene: TRBV2; abundance: .; d_gene: TRBD1; CDR3aa: CASSEVRGSTEAFF; CDR3nt: TGTGCCAGCAGTGAGGTCAGGGGGTCCACTGAAGCTTTCTTT
j_gene: TRBJ1-1; v_gene: TRBV9; abundance: .; d_gene: .; CDR3aa: CASSVRQGGTEAFF; CDR3nt: TGTGCCAGCAGCGTAAGGCAGGGCGGCACTGAAGCTTTCTTT
j_gene: TRBJ2-5; v_gene: TRBV7-7; abundance: .; d_gene: TRBD1; CDR3aa: CASSRDRGLGETQYF; CDR3nt: TGTGCCAGCAGTCGCGACAGGGGGCTGGGGGAGACCCAGTACTTC
j_gene: TRBJ1-3; v_gene: TRBV7-9; abundance: .; d_gene: TRBD1; CDR3aa: CASSRTGHFSGNTIYF; CDR3nt: TGTGCCAGCAGCCGGACAGGGCACTTCTCTGGAAACACCATATATTTT
j_gene: TRBJ2-5; v_gene: TRBV18; abundance: .; d_gene: TRBD2; CDR3aa: CASSPPSGRALETQYF; CDR3nt: TGTGCCAGCTCACCACCGAGCGGGAGGGCCCTTGAGACCCAGTACTTC
j_gene: TRBJ2-1; v_gene: TRBV9; abundance: .; d_gene: TRBD2; CDR3aa: CASSVGASGRSYEQFF; CDR3nt: TGTGCCAGCAGCGTAGGGGCTAGCGGGAGGAGCTATGAGCAGTTCTTC
j_gene: TRBJ2-3; v_gene: TRBV24-1; abundance: .; d_gene: .; CDR3aa: CATSDLRPGEKSDTQYF; CDR3nt: TGTGCCACCAGTGATTTAAGGCCGGGGGAGAAATCAGATACGCAGTATTTT
j_gene: TRBJ2-2; v_gene: TRBV7-9; abundance: .; d_gene: TRBD2; CDR3aa: CASPGLAVANTGELFF; CDR3nt: TGTGCCAGCCCCGGACTAGCGGTCGCGAACACCGGGGAGCTGTTTTTT
j_gene: TRBJ2-6; v_gene: TRBV25-1; abundance: .; d_gene: .; CDR3aa: CASSGVSGGANVLTF; CDR3nt: TGTGCCAGCAGTGGTGTCTCGGGGGGGGCCAACGTCCTGACTTTC
j_gene: TRBJ2-1; v_gene: TRBV11-3; abundance: few; d_gene: TRBD2; CDR3aa: CASSLAAGGRGEQFF; CDR3nt: TGTGCCAGCAGCTTAGCGGCGGGAGGTCGGGGAGAGCAGTTCTTC
j_gene: TRBJ2-7; v_gene: TRBV27; abundance: .; d_gene: .; CDR3aa: CASSDTSSTYEQYF; CDR3nt: TGTGCCAGCAGCGATACTAGCAGCACCTACGAGCAGTACTTC
j_gene: TRBJ1-3; v_gene: TRBV7-9; abundance: few; d_gene: .; CDR3aa: CASSPSAVSGNTIYF; CDR3nt: TGTGCCAGCAGCCCCTCCGCAGTCTCTGGAAACACCATATATTTT
j_gene: TRBJ2-7; v_gene: TRBV4-1; abundance: once; d_gene: TRBD2; CDR3aa: CASSPPGLYPEQYF; CDR3nt: TGCGCCAGCAGCCCCCCGGGACTATATCCCGAGCAGTACTTC
j_gene: TRBJ2-1; v_gene: TRBV29-1; abundance: few; d_gene: TRBD2; CDR3aa: CSVVAGAYVEQFF; CDR3nt: TGCAGCGTTGTAGCGGGAGCTTACGTTGAGCAGTTCTTC
j_gene: TRBJ2-1; v_gene: TRBV2; abundance: .; d_gene: .; CDR3aa: CASSEAVVPRRQFF; CDR3nt: TGTGCCAGCAGTGAAGCCGTGGTCCCAAGGAGACAGTTCTTC
j_gene: TRBJ2-7; v_gene: TRBV6-5; abundance: .; d_gene: TRBD1; CDR3aa: CASSYSTAGQGHEQYF; CDR3nt: TGTGCCAGCAGTTACTCGACAGCGGGACAGGGTCACGAGCAGTACTTC
j_gene: TRBJ2-2; v_gene: TRBV28; abundance: .; d_gene: TRBD1; CDR3aa: CATHYRTGNKPTGELFF; CDR3nt: TGTGCCACCCACTACCGGACAGGGAACAAACCAACCGGGGAGCTGTTTTTT
j_gene: TRBJ1-2; v_gene: TRBV29-1; abundance: .; d_gene: .; CDR3aa: CSVEAGPNYGYTF; CDR3nt: TGCAGCGTTGAAGCAGGGCCTAACTATGGCTACACCTTC
j_gene: TRBJ1-3; v_gene: TRBV5-5; abundance: .; d_gene: TRBD1; CDR3aa: CASSPHRGNSGNTIYF; CDR3nt: TGTGCCAGCAGCCCCCACAGGGGTAACTCTGGAAACACCATATATTTT
j_gene: TRBJ1-1; v_gene: TRBV28; abundance: once; d_gene: .; CDR3aa: CASSHAGQFMNTEAFF; CDR3nt: TGTGCCAGCAGTCACGCCGGACAGTTCATGAACACTGAAGCTTTCTTT
j_gene: TRBJ2-3; v_gene: TRBV30; abundance: .; d_gene: .; CDR3aa: CAWGVSTDTQYF; CDR3nt: TGTGCCTGGGGCGTTAGCACAGATACGCAGTATTTT
j_gene: TRBJ2-4; v_gene: TRBV6-1; abundance: .; d_gene: TRBD1; CDR3aa: CASSEQQGENIQYF; CDR3nt: TGTGCCAGCAGTGAACAACAGGGGGAAAACATTCAGTACTTC
j_gene: TRBJ1-5; v_gene: TRBV20-1; abundance: .; d_gene: .; CDR3aa: CSASRDQPQHF; CDR3nt: TGCAGTGCTAGTAGAGATCAGCCCCAGCATTTT
j_gene: TRBJ2-7; v_gene: TRBV28; abundance: .; d_gene: TRBD1; CDR3aa: CASSRRGRVSYEQYF; CDR3nt: TGTGCCAGCAGCCGCAGGGGGCGGGTCTCCTACGAGCAGTACTTC
j_gene: TRBJ2-3; v_gene: TRBV7-9; abundance: .; d_gene: TRBD1; CDR3aa: CASSPGDRGNTDTQYF; CDR3nt: TGTGCCAGCAGTCCAGGGGACAGGGGGAACACAGATACGCAGTATTTT
j_gene: TRBJ2-1; v_gene: TRBV6-6; abundance: .; d_gene: TRBD1; CDR3aa: CASAQGADNEQFF; CDR3nt: TGTGCCAGCGCCCAGGGGGCGGACAATGAGCAGTTCTTC
j_gene: TRBJ2-7; v_gene: TRBV7-9; abundance: .; d_gene: TRBD2; CDR3aa: CASSSSGLAYEQYF; CDR3nt: TGTGCCAGCAGCTCATCGGGACTAGCCTACGAGCAGTACTTC
j_gene: TRBJ2-3; v_gene: TRBV10-2; abundance: few; d_gene: TRBD1; CDR3aa: CASRGQGYPDTQYF; CDR3nt: TGCGCCAGCAGGGGACAGGGGTACCCAGATACGCAGTATTTT